This T cell receptor (beta chain) originates from a study of vaccination effects on CD4 cells after COVID-19. TCRdb's table, derived via immunoSEQ multiplex PCR, lists solely in-frame clones and lacks some. The table includes some 14,000 clones, around 67% detected once. Sequencing in the ViraFEST assay came after antigen-specific CD4+ T cells had been expanded with viral peptide pools, which were used to stimulate PBMC. After more than 9 days in culture, the CD4+ T cells were isolated. It was between March and December 2020 that the person had a SARS-CoV-2 infection confirmed by PCR. Every participant took two doses of the BNT162b2 or mRNA-1273 vaccine. On day 3 and again on day 7, half the medium was replaced with IL-2 medium. Between the trimmed V and J ends, which lost 5 bases and 4 bases, there was a span of 11 bases. The CDR3 sequence is 13 residues long. Germline values: CDR1 MNHEY, CDR2 SMNVEV (reference sequence).

This clone has only a few counts. Its antigen is unidentified. The sequence was collected from a human donor who had a prior SARS-CoV-2 infection. Sequencing used CD4+ T cells from PBMCs cultured with HCoV-NL63 spike peptides, obtained after COVID-19 vaccination. This chain links TRBV27 with TRBJ1-1; a possible D gene is TRBD1 (6 bases). In DNA, the CDR3 is TGTGCCAGCAGTCAACAGGGCCGCACTGAAGCTTTCTTT. This translates into CASSQQGRTEAFF.